The source of this T cell receptor (beta chain) is a study of blood T cell repertoires in COVID-19. Turning to the study itself: COVID-19 samples, acute and convalescent, were from the United States, Italy and Spain. PBMCs, B-cell-depleted T cells, or T cells provided the cDNA or gDNA that made up the material.

The method was immunoSEQ multiplex PCR; TCRdb's version includes in-frame clones alone and lacks a portion of them. The sample lists some 200,000 clones; roughly 79% were seen once. Germline V lookup: CDR1 PRHDT, CDR2 FYEKMQ (reference sequence). With 6 bases removed from V and 4 bases from J, the gap between germline ends came to 14 bases. The CDR3 loop spans 14 amino acids. Sample: peripheral blood. The rearrangement links TRBV13 to TRBJ2-3; weak D call: TRBD2 (6 bases). The receptor was isolated from a woman older than 75 with COVID-19, enrolled during active disease. In nucleotides, the CDR3 is TGTGCCAGCAGATGGCGGGGTACGTCAGATACGCAGTATTTT. Its protein product is CASRWRGTSDTQYF. The full variable domain, in which reference TRBV13 and TRBJ2-3 provide the parts outside the CDR3, is AAGVIQSPRHLIKEKRETATLKCYPIPRHDTVYWYQQGPGQDPQFLISFYEKMQSDKGSIPDRFSAQQFSDYHSELNMSSLELGDSALYFCASRWRGTSDTQYFGPGTRLTVL.